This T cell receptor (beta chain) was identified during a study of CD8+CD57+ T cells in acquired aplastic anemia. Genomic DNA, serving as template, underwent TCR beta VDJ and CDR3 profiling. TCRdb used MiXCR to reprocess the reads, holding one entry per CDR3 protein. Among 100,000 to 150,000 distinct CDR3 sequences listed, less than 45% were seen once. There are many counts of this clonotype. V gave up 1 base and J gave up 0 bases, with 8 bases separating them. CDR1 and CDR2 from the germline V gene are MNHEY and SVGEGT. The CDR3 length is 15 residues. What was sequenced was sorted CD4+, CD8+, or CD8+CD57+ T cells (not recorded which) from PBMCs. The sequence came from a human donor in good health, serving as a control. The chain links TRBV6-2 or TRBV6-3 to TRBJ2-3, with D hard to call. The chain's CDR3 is CASSYFPSSTDTQYF. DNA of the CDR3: TGTGCCAGCAGTTACTTCCCCTCTAGCACAGATACGCAGTATTTT.